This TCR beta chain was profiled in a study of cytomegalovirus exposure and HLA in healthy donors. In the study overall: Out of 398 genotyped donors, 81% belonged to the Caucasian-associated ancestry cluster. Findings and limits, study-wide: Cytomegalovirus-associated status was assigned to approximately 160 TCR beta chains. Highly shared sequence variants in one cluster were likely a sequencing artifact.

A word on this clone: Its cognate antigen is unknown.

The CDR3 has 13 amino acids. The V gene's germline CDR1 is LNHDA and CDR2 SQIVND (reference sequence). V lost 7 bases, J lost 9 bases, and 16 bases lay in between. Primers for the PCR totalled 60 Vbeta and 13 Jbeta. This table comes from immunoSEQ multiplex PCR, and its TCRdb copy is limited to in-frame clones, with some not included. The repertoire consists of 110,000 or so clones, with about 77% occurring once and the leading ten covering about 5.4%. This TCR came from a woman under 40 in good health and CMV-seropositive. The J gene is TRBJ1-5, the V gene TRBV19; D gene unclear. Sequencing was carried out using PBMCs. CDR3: CASTRRGSGPQHF. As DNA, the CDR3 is TGTGCCAGTACCCGTCGAGGATCCGGGCCCCAGCATTTT.